This entry concerns a single T cell receptor beta chain. The CDR3 covers 15 residues. J gave up 3 bases and V 0 bases, and 1 base lay outside the gene matches. The V gene's germline CDR1 is SGHRS and CDR2 YFSETQ. TCR beta library input comprised roughly 1.8 micrograms of genomic DNA from cryopreserved PBMCs. This record comes from a study of cytotoxic CD8 clonotypes in ibrutinib-treated CLL. The planned depth of sequencing spanned 1 in 200,000 to 1 in 1 million T cells. Generated by immunoSEQ multiplex PCR, the TCRdb table keeps only in-frame clones and is missing some. The sample records 150,000 to 200,000 clones, about 88% being singletons.

The sample in question was PBMCs, obtained at disease progression, from a patient treated with ibrutinib. The sequence was collected from a human donor with chronic lymphocytic leukemia. The rearrangement links TRBV5-1 to TRBJ2-3; TRBD2 agrees at 10 bases. The CDR3 nucleotides are TGCGCCAGCAGCTTGGAACTAGCGGGGACAGATACGCAGTATTTT. Translated: CASSLELAGTDTQYF. The full variable domain, with the rest looked up from reference TRBV5-1 and TRBJ2-3, is KAGVTQTPRYLIKTRGQQVTLSCSPISGHRSVSWYQQTPGQGLQFLFEYFSETQRNKGNFPGRFSGRQFSNSRSEMNVSTLELGDSALYLCASSLELAGTDTQYFGPGTRLTVL.